The sequence of this TCR beta chain was determined in a study of shared clonotypes between healthy human individuals. Study observations and caveats: Sequencing depth was expected to affect clonotype sharing among donors. A reduction in generation probabilities was seen for non-shared clonotypes relative to those shared by all four donors. Rarefaction analysis demonstrated incomplete sorted-subset sequencing notwithstanding large depth.

For this clone: Its antigen is not identified.

From germline, CDR1 is LGHNT and CDR2 FRNRAP. The germline V and J ends were trimmed by 1 base and 4 bases, with 8 bases remaining between them. This CDR3 has 14 residues. The table came from immunoSEQ multiplex PCR; TCRdb's copy has only in-frame clones and leaves some out. There are about 1 million clones in the sample; about 77% occur only once, and about 1.5% lies in the top ten. CD4+ cell separation produced CD45RA+ naive and CD45RA-negative memory subsets. The sample was memory CD4+ T cells sorted from blood. The subset here: CD45RA-negative fraction. The chain recombines TRBV12-5 with TRBJ1-3; unclear D gene. The source of this sequence is a man in his late teens or twenties in good health. This CDR3 is CASGLGLSGNTIYF. Written as DNA, the CDR3 is TGTGCTAGTGGTTTGGGTCTCTCGGGAAACACCATATATTTT. Full variable domain (rest looked up from reference TRBV12-5 and TRBJ1-3): DARVTQTPRHKVTEMGQEVTMRCQPILGHNTVFWYRQTMMQGLELLAYFRNRAPLDDSGMPKDRFSAEMPDATLATLKIQPSEPRDSAVYFCASGLGLSGNTIYFGEGSWLTVV.